This T cell receptor beta chain was captured in a study of breast tumors, draining lymph nodes, adjacent tissues. Overall study findings and caveats: Compared with basal-like, luminal-like tumors shared significantly more repertoire with nontumor tissue. Tumor TCR diversity was below lymph nodes but above nontumor tissue. Data fit most tumor T cells coming from lymph node, expanding in tumor. That most tumor T cells come from lymph nodes remained unproven.

TCRdb analysed the multiplex PCR reads with MiXCR anew, one entry per CDR3 protein. This table holds about 21,000 distinct CDR3 sequences, around 41% found once. This clonotype was counted at least ten times. Its target is unknown. The receptor was isolated from a female donor with breast cancer. Some clones in this sample may be carry-over from other donors' samples. The sequencing input was breast tumor tissue.

CDR3 residues: CSGTLGQLLFF. For the CDR3, the DNA is TGCAGCGGTACCCTGGGACAGCTCCTGTTCTTC. This sequence joins TRBV29-1 and TRBJ2-1; 7 nucleotides match TRBD1. The CDR3 loop spans 11 amino acids. CDR1 and CDR2 from the germline V gene are SQVTM and ANQGSEA. V gave up 7 bases and J gave up 15 bases; unmatched junction bases: 12.